Listed below are T cell receptor beta chains from one sample, sequenced in a study of CD8+ T cells in alopecia areata. TCRdb's copy holds only in-frame clones and misses some; the assay was immunoSEQ multiplex PCR. The sample yields 200,000 or so clones, less than 45% seen once. Sequenced here: CD4+ T cells sorted from blood, sampled at approximately week 30, from a patient treated with tofacitinib. All receptors derive from a human donor with alopecia areata. Both conserved end residues are part of each CDR3. A D gene is named only where the DNA matches it firmly. Not all rows give a size; the values are once, few, many and, for expanded clones, a class.

v_call,clone_size,d_call,j_call,cdr3_aa,cdr3_nt
TRBV11-2,few,.,TRBJ2-3,CASSFRDLGHTDTQYF,TGTGCCAGCAGCTTTCGAGATTTGGGCCACACAGATACGCAGTATTTT
TRBV2,.,TRBD1,TRBJ1-5,CASNTQGSNQPQHF,TGTGCCAGCAATACACAGGGGAGCAATCAGCCCCAGCATTTT
TRBV5-1,few,TRBD1,TRBJ1-1,CASSGSLQGTEAFF,TGCGCCAGCAGCGGATCTCTACAGGGGACTGAAGCTTTCTTT
TRBV29-1,.,.,TRBJ1-1,CSVAGTLNTEAFF,TGCAGCGTTGCGGGGACTTTGAACACTGAAGCTTTCTTT
TRBV7-3,few,.,TRBJ2-2,CASSPSTQGTGELFF,TGTGCCAGCAGCCCATCAACACAGGGAACCGGGGAGCTGTTTTTT
TRBV29-1,few,.,TRBJ1-1,CSAVDILNTEAFF,TGCAGCGCCGTGGACATCCTGAACACTGAAGCTTTCTTT
TRBV20-1,.,.,TRBJ2-7,CSAITDNEQYF,TGCAGTGCTATCACGGACAACGAGCAGTACTTC
TRBV19,.,.,TRBJ2-1,CASSRTGSYNEQFF,TGTGCCAGTAGCCGGACGGGTTCCTACAATGAGCAGTTCTTC
TRBV7-9,few,.,TRBJ1-6,CASSRAPQRYNSPLHF,TGTGCCAGCAGCCGCGCCCCCCAACGGTATAATTCACCCCTCCACTTT
TRBV5-4,few,.,TRBJ2-5,CASSLRQLETQYF,TGTGCCAGCAGCCTTAGACAGCTAGAGACCCAGTACTTC
TRBV7-9,once,.,TRBJ2-6,CASSSGPRGANVLTF,TGTGCCAGCAGCTCCGGACCGCGGGGGGCCAACGTCCTGACTTTC
TRBV18,few,.,TRBJ1-3,CASSQGRVSGNTIYF,TGTGCCAGCTCCCAAGGACGGGTCTCTGGAAACACCATATATTTT